The clone carrying this TCR beta chain was seen a few times. The data were taken from a study of beta chain features in type 1 diabetes. Overall study: No patient-donor differences in age, gender, total cells or subset yield.

Averaging around 120 mL, one heparinised blood draw was given by each donor. Populations isolated by sorting all had purity greater than 95%. This CDR3 region has 13 residues. Trimming pared 4 bases from V and 5 bases from J, leaving 12 bases between. The V gene's germline CDR1 is SGHRS and CDR2 YFSETQ. Expressed TCRB transcripts were sequenced because the isolated RNA had all been reverse transcribed beforehand. The method was immunoSEQ multiplex PCR; TCRdb's version includes in-frame clones alone and lacks a portion of them. The sample yields 600,000 to 650,000 clones, 15% seen once. Sequenced input: naive CD4+ T cells from blood. The sequence was obtained from a man between 18 and 29 years old in good health. The genes are TRBV5-1 and TRBJ1-2; tentative D call: TRBD1 (6 bases). For the CDR3, the DNA is TGCGCCAGCAGCAGGGGGACCGAATATGGCTACACCTTC. Its translation: CASSRGTEYGYTF.